The entry below gives a single T cell receptor (beta chain) sequence along with its context. The naive CD8 fraction comprised CD45RO-negative cells positively selected for CCR7 and excluded terminally differentiated effector memory CD45RA+ cells. Nashville, Tennessee was home to all donors, who were Caucasian adults. The data originate from a study of shared clonotypes between healthy human individuals. On the study more broadly: Each donor's CD4 naive and CD4 memory cells filled three plates apiece, CD8 naive two, and CD8 memory one.

Using 200 ng DNA, 25,000 to 35,000 T cell genomes, the sorted-subset replicate PCRs were run. Method: immunoSEQ multiplex PCR; TCRdb's copy keeps in-frame clones and lacks some. The sample has around 1.9 million clones, 85% to 95% seen once. Germline V gives CDR1 SGHTA, CDR2 FQGNSA. The V end was cut by 2 bases, the J end by 3 bases, with 14 bases between. The CDR3 covers 15 residues. This chain joins TRBV7-2 and TRBJ2-7, with D possibly TRBD2 on 5 matching bases. Sequencing used naive CD8+ T cells from PBMCs. The source of this sequence is a man aged 18 to 30 in good health. Some clones in this sample may be carry-over from other donors' samples. CDR3 residues: CASSLRSGWYYEQYF. CDR3 coding DNA: TGTGCCAGCAGCTTACGGTCGGGATGGTACTACGAGCAGTACTTC.